This is a list of T cell receptor beta chains from one sample in a study of spatial heterogeneity in lung cancer. TCRdb analysed the 5' RACE reads with MiXCR anew, one entry per CDR3 protein. The table lists about 21,000 distinct CDR3 sequences, under 3.5% of them singletons, with around 8% in the top ten. The material was lung tumor tissue, obtained at surgery. The receptors were gathered from a male donor with early-stage non-small cell lung cancer. Each CDR3 is given with its conserved first and last residue. A D gene is named only where the DNA matches it firmly. Size is stated as how often the clone was seen (once, few, many) or a class if it is expanded.

j_gene | v_gene | abundance | d_gene | CDR3nt | CDR3aa
TRBJ2-5 | TRBV3-1 | many | . | TGTGCCAGCAGCCCGGGGGTTAGGGCGACCCAAGAGACCCAGTACTTC | CASSPGVRATQETQYF
TRBJ2-3 | TRBV29-1 | many | TRBD1 | TGCAGCGTGGGGGGACAGGGGGGCACAGATACGCAGTATTTT | CSVGGQGGTDTQYF
TRBJ1-6 | TRBV6-2/TRBV6-3 | many | . | TGTGCCGGCGGATCAAGCGCCCGGGGTTCACCCCTCCACTTT | CAGGSSARGSPLHF
TRBJ2-2 | TRBV25-1 | many | TRBD2 | TGTGCCAGCAGTGAATATACATCTAGCGGGTCCGGGGAGCTGTTTTTT | CASSEYTSSGSGELFF
TRBJ2-7 | TRBV5-1 | medium-sized | . | TGCGCCAGCAGCTGGGGCGGGACCGAGCAGTACTTC | CASSWGGTEQYF
TRBJ1-3 | TRBV20-1 | many | . | TGCAGTGCTAGAGAGATGACAGCCTCTGGAAACACCATATATTTT | CSAREMTASGNTIYF
TRBJ2-7 | TRBV7-2 | many | . | TGTGCCAGCAGCTCAAGTACCTTGCGTGAGCAGTACTTC | CASSSSTLREQYF
TRBJ1-1 | TRBV12-3/TRBV12-4 | many | . | TGTGCCAGCAGTTTACCCGGGGGAGGGGCTTTCTTT | CASSLPGGGAFF
TRBJ1-2 | TRBV5-1 | many | TRBD1 | TGCGCCAGCAGCTTGGACCTCTCGACAGGGAGGAATGGCTACACCTTC | CASSLDLSTGRNGYTF
TRBJ2-3 | TRBV18 | many | . | TGTGCCAGCTCACCCGTTTATAGCGGAATATTAACAGATACGCAGTATTTT | CASSPVYSGILTDTQYF
TRBJ2-1 | TRBV7-8 | many | . | TGTGCCAGCAGCCCCAGGGCAGCGTATGGATCCTACAATGAGCAGTTCTTC | CASSPRAAYGSYNEQFF
TRBJ1-4 | TRBV6-2/TRBV6-3 | many | TRBD1 | TGTGCCAGCAAAGGGCAGGGGGGAGAAAAACTGTTTTTT | CASKGQGGEKLFF
TRBJ2-7 | TRBV7-6 | many | . | TGTGCCAGCAGCTTAGGGTGGGGGGACAGACTTCACGAGCAGTACTTC | CASSLGWGDRLHEQYF
TRBJ2-6 | TRBV9 | many | . | TGTGCCAGCATGAGAGATGGTTCTGGGGCCAACGTCCTGACTTTC | CASMRDGSGANVLTF
TRBJ1-1 | TRBV29-1 | many | TRBD1 | TGCAGCGTCCCTCTGGGGACAGTCAACACTGAAGCTTTCTTT | CSVPLGTVNTEAFF
TRBJ1-1 | TRBV7-9 | medium-sized | . | TGTGCCAGCAGCTTACTTGGCATGAACACTGAAGCTTTCTTT | CASSLLGMNTEAFF
TRBJ2-3 | TRBV10-3 | many | . | TGTGCCATCAGTGGGGAGCCGGGCGCAGATACGCAGTATTTT | CAISGEPGADTQYF
TRBJ2-7 | TRBV5-1 | many | TRBD2 | TGCGCCAGCAGCTTGAGGGGAGGGTCTAGCGCCTACGAGCAGTACTTC | CASSLRGGSSAYEQYF
TRBJ2-7 | TRBV7-8 | many | . | TGTGCCAGCAGCTTATCTGTTTTTGGGCAGATGAATGCCTACGAGCAGTACTTC | CASSLSVFGQMNAYEQYF
TRBJ2-1 | TRBV29-1 | many | TRBD2 | TGCAGCATGGGACTAGCGGGAGTCTATGAGCAGTTCTTC | CSMGLAGVYEQFF
TRBJ1-5 | TRBV6-5 | many | . | TGTGCCAGCAGAACTCAGAATAGACAGGCGGCCGTCAATCAGCCCCAGCATTTT | CASRTQNRQAAVNQPQHF
TRBJ2-1 | TRBV20-1 | many | TRBD1 | TGCAGTGCTAGCGATGACAGGGATGAGCAGTTCTTC | CSASDDRDEQFF
TRBJ1-4 | TRBV7-2 | many | TRBD1 | TGTGCCAGCAGCTCTATGCGGACAGGGGCCAATGAAAAACTGTTTTTT | CASSSMRTGANEKLFF
TRBJ1-2 | TRBV27 | many | . | TGTGCCAGCAGTCCGCGTGGGACGGAGAACTATGGCTACACCTTC | CASSPRGTENYGYTF
TRBJ2-6 | TRBV3-1 | many | TRBD1 | TGTGCCAGCAGCCAGACAGGGGAGGGGGCCAACGTCCTGACTTTC | CASSQTGEGANVLTF
TRBJ1-2 | TRBV6-5 | many | . | TGTGCCAGCAGTTCGGACGGGGATCGAGGCTACACCTTC | CASSSDGDRGYTF
TRBJ2-2 | TRBV19 | medium-sized | TRBD1 | TGTGCCAGTAGTATAGATCCTGGGGCAGGGGGCACCGGGGAGCTGTTTTTT | CASSIDPGAGGTGELFF
TRBJ2-2 | TRBV6-6 | many | TRBD1 | TGTGCCAGCAGCCGTGGACAGGGGGCTTCCTTCCACCCCGGGGAGCTGTTTTTT | CASSRGQGASFHPGELFF
TRBJ1-1 | TRBV18 | many | TRBD1 | TGTGCCAGCTCACCAACCTACAGGGGGAACACTGAAGCTTTCTTT | CASSPTYRGNTEAFF